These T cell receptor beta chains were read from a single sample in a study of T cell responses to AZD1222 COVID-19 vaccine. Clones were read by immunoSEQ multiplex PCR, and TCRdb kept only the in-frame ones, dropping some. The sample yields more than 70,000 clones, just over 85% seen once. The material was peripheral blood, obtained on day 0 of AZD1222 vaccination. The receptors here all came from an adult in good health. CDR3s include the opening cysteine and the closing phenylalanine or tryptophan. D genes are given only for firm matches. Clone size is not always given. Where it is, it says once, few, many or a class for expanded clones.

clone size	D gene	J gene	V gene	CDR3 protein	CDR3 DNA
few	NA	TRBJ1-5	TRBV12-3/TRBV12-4	CASSLDTNQPQHF	TGTGCCAGCAGCCTCGACACCAATCAGCCCCAGCATTTT
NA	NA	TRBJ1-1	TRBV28	CASREGQNTEAFF	TGTGCCAGCAGGGAAGGGCAGAACACTGAAGCTTTCTTT
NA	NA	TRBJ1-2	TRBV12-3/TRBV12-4	CASSPPAGRGYTF	TGTGCCAGCAGTCCCCCGGCGGGTCGCGGCTACACCTTC
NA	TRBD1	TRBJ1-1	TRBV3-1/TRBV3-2	CASSQGQGAGNTEAFF	TGTGCCAGCAGCCAAGGACAGGGGGCTGGGAACACTGAAGCTTTCTTT
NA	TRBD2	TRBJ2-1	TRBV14	CASRRSGANEQFF	TGTGCCAGCAGACGTAGCGGGGCAAATGAGCAGTTCTTC
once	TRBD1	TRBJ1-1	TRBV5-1	CASSFLSGQLPTEAFF	TGCGCCAGCAGCTTTCTGTCGGGACAGCTCCCCACTGAAGCTTTCTTT
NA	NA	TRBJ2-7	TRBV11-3	CASSLAGDVEQYF	TGTGCCAGCAGCTTAGCCGGTGATGTCGAGCAGTACTTC
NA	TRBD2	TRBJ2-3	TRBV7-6	CASSDGLAGVTDTQYF	TGTGCCAGCAGCGACGGACTAGCGGGAGTAACAGATACGCAGTATTTT
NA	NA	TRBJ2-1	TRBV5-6	CASNFGPPLMGNEQFF	TGTGCCAGCAACTTCGGACCCCCCTTGATGGGGAATGAGCAGTTCTTC
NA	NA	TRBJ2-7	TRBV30	CAWNYVGNYEQYF	TGTGCCTGGAATTACGTAGGGAACTACGAGCAGTACTTC
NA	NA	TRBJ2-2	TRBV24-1	CATLRVKDNLLWTGELFF	TGTGCCACTCTCAGAGTTAAAGACAACCTCCTATGGACGGGGGAGCTGTTTTTT
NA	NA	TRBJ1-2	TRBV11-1	CASSHPRRGGGYTF	TGTGCCAGCAGCCACCCCCGGCGGGGAGGCGGCTACACCTTC
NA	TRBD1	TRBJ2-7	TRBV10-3	CAIRDDFRDSNQYEQYF	TGTGCCATCAGGGACGATTTCCGGGACAGTAATCAATACGAGCAGTACTTC
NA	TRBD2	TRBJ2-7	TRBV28	CASSLSLAGGPRYEQYF	TGTGCCAGCAGTTTATCTTTAGCGGGAGGGCCGCGCTACGAGCAGTACTTC
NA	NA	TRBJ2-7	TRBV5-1	CASREDGRTYEQYF	TGCGCCAGCCGAGAGGACGGAAGAACCTACGAGCAGTACTTC
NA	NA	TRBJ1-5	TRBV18	CASSPRQSSNVPQPQHF	TGTGCCAGCTCACCCCGACAATCGTCCAACGTTCCTCAGCCCCAGCATTTT
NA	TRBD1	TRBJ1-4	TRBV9	CASSSGDRTYEKLFF	TGTGCCAGCAGCTCCGGGGACAGGACGTATGAAAAACTGTTTTTT
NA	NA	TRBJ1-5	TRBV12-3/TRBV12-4	CASSPRTEQPQHF	TGTGCCAGCAGCCCGAGGACAGAACAGCCCCAGCATTTT
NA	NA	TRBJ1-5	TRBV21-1	CASSLQPQHF	TGTGCCAGCAGTTTGCAGCCCCAGCATTTT
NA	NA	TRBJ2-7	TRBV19	CASSTGSVSLPGEQYF	TGTGCCAGTAGTACCGGGAGCGTCTCTCTGCCCGGCGAGCAGTACTTC
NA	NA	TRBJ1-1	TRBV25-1	CASSEWGRGLGNTEAFF	TGTGCCAGCAGTGAATGGGGTCGGGGCCTTGGGAACACTGAAGCTTTCTTT
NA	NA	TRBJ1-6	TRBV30	CAWAWRINSPLHF	TGTGCCTGGGCTTGGCGGATTAATTCACCCCTCCACTTT
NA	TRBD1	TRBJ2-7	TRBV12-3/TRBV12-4	CASSPGQEYEQYF	TGTGCCAGCAGTCCGGGACAGGAATACGAGCAGTACTTC
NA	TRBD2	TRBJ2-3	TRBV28	CASSPSSGRITDTQYF	TGTGCCAGCAGTCCCTCTAGCGGGAGAATAACAGATACGCAGTATTTT
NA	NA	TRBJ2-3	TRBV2	CASSEEWADTQYF	TGTGCCAGCAGTGAAGAGTGGGCAGATACGCAGTATTTT
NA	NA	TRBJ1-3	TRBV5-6	CASSQGVWGGNTIYF	TGTGCCAGCAGCCAAGGAGTCTGGGGAGGAAACACCATATATTTT
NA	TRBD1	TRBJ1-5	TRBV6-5	CASGQGSNQPQHF	TGTGCCAGCGGACAGGGGAGCAATCAGCCCCAGCATTTT
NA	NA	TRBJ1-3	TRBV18	CASSPRQGLDTIYF	TGTGCCAGCTCACCAAGGCAGGGTTTGGACACCATATATTTT
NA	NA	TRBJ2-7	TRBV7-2	CASSLVGGSHSYEQYF	TGTGCCAGCAGCTTAGTCGGAGGGTCCCACTCCTACGAGCAGTACTTC
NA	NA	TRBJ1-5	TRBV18	CASSPGLRGSGVHQPQHF	TGTGCCAGCTCCCCGGGGTTGCGGGGAAGTGGGGTGCATCAGCCCCAGCATTTT
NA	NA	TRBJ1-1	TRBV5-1	CASSLEDLRTEAFF	TGCGCCAGCAGCTTGGAAGATTTAAGGACTGAAGCTTTCTTT
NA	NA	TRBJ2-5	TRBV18	CASSPPRETQYF	TGTGCCAGCTCACCACCTCGGGAGACCCAGTACTTC
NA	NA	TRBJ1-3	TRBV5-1	CASSIGTLDSGNTIYF	TGCGCCAGCAGCATCGGGACATTGGACTCTGGAAACACCATATATTTT
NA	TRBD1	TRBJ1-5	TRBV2	CASQGQYNQPQHF	TGTGCCAGTCAGGGACAGTACAATCAGCCCCAGCATTTT
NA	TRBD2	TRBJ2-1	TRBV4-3	CASSPKGLAGWLDNEQFF	TGCGCCAGCAGCCCGAAGGGACTAGCGGGTTGGCTGGACAATGAGCAGTTCTTC
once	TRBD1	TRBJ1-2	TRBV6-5	CASSYAGQGNGYTF	TGTGCCAGCAGTTACGCCGGACAGGGCAATGGCTACACCTTC
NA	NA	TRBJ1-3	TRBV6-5	CASSYAAGWSGNTIYF	TGTGCCAGCAGTTACGCGGCAGGGTGGTCTGGAAACACCATATATTTT